This T cell receptor (beta chain) stems from a study of cytomegalovirus exposure and HLA in healthy donors. PCR amplification relied on 60 Vbeta primers (plus 13 Jbeta primers). Clones were sequenced by immunoSEQ multiplex PCR, and TCRdb holds only the in-frame ones, with some missing. The table has 90,000 to 130,000 clones, about 70% seen once. Germline CDR1 LNHNV, CDR2 YYDKDF (reference sequence). CDR3 length: 15 residues. The ends lost 6 bases at V and 5 bases at J; junction bases unmatched: 11. The V and J genes are TRBV15 and TRBJ2-5, with TRBD1 matching over 8 bases. Sequences were obtained from PBMCs. The source of this sequence is a woman aged 30 to 39 in good health and CMV-seronegative. Written as DNA, the CDR3 is TGTGCCACCAGGAGAACAGGGGGTCCCGGGGAGACCCAGTACTTC. The encoded protein is CATRRTGGPGETQYF.